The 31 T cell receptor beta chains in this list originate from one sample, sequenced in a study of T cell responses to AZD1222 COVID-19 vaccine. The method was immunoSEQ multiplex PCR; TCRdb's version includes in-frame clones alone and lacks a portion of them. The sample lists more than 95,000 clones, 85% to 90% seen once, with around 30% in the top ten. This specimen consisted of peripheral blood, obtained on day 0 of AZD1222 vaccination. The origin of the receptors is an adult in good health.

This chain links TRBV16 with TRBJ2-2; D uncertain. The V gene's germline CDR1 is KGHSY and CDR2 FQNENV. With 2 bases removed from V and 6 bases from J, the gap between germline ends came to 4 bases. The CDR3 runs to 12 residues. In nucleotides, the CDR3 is TGTGCCAGCAGCCAAGGGTCCGGGGAGCTGTTTTTT. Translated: CASSQGSGELFF.

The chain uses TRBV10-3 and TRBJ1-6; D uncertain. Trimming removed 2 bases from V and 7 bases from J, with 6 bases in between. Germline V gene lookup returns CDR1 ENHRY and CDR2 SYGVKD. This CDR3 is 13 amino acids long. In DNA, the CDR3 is TGTGCCATCAGTGAGATCTGGAATTCACCCCTCCACTTT. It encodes CAISEIWNSPLHF.

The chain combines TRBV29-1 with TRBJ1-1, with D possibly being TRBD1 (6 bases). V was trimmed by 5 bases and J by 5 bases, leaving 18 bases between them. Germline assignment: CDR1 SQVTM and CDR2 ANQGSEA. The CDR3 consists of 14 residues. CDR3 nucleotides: TGCAGCGTTTTCAACCCTTTGGGGGCGACTGAAGCTTTCTTT. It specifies CSVFNPLGATEAFF.

This chain's CDR3 is CATTGGQAPNTGELFF. The CDR3 DNA follows: TGTGCCACCACGGGCGGACAGGCTCCGAACACCGGGGAGCTGTTTTTT. V usage is TRBV19 and J usage is TRBJ2-2, with 7 bases aligning to TRBD1. CDR1 is LNHDA, CDR2 SQIVND, per germline (reference sequence). The CDR3 sequence is 16 residues long. The V segment lost 10 bases and the J segment 0 bases; nucleotides outside the gene matches: 11.

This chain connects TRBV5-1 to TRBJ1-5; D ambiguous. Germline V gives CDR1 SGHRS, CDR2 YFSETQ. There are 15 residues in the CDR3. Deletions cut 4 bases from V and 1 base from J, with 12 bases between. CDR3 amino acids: CASSPVPGSNQPQHF. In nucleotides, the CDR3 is TGCGCCAGCAGCCCCGTCCCCGGAAGCAATCAGCCCCAGCATTTT.

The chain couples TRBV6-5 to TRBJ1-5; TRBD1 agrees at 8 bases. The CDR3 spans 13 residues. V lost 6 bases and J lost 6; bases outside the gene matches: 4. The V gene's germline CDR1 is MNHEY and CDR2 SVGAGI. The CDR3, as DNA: TGTGCCAGCAGACAGGGGGAAGGTCAGCCCCAGCATTTT. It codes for CASRQGEGQPQHF.

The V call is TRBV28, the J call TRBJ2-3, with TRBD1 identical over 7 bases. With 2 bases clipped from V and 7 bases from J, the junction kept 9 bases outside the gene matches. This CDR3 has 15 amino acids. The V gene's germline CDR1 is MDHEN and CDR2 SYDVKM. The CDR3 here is CASSLGGRGKYTQYF. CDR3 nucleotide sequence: TGTGCCAGCAGTTTAGGGGGCAGGGGGAAGTATACGCAGTATTTT.

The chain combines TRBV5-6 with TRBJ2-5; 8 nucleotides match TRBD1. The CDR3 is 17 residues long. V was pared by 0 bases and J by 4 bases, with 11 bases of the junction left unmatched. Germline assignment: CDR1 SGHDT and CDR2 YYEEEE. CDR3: CASSLAGQGKALETQYF. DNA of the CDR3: TGTGCCAGCAGCTTGGCAGGACAGGGAAAGGCCTTAGAGACCCAGTACTTC.

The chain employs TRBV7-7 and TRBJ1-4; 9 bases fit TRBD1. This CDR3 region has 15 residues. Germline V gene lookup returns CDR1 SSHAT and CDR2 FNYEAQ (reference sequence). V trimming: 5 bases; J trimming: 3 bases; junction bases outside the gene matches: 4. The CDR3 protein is CASSQDRGPNEKLFF. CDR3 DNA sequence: TGTGCCAGCAGCCAGGACAGGGGCCCTAATGAAAAACTGTTTTTT.

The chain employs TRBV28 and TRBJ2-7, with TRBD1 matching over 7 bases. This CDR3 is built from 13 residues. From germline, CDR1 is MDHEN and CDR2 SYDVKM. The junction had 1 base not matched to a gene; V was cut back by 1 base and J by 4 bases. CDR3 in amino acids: CASSLSRGYEQYF. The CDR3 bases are TGTGCCAGCAGTTTATCCAGGGGGTACGAGCAGTACTTC.

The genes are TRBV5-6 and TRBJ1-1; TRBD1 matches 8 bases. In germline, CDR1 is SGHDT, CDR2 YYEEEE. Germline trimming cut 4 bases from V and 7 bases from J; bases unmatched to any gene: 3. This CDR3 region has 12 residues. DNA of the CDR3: TGTGCCAGCAGCGTCGACAGGGGTGAAGCTTTCTTT. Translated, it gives CASSVDRGEAFF. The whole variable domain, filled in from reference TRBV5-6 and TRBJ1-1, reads DAGVTQSPTHLIKTRGQQVTLRCSPKSGHDTVSWYQQALGQGPQFIFQYYEEEERQRGNFPDRFSGHQFPNYSSELNVNALLLGDSALYLCASSVDRGEAFFGQGTRLTVV.

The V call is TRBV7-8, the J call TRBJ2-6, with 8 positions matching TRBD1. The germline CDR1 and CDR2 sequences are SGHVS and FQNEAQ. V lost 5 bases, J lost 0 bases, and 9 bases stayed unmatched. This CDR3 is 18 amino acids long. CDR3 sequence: CASSMTDRVASGANVLTF. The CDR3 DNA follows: TGTGCCAGCAGCATGACGGACAGGGTGGCCTCTGGGGCCAACGTCCTGACTTTC.

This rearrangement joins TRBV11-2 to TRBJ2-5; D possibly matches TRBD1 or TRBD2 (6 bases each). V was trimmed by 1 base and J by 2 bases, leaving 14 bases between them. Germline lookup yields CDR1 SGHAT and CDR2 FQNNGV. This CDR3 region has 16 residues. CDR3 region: CASSLGLGGAQETQYF. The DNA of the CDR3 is TGTGCCAGCAGCTTAGGCCTCGGGGGCGCACAAGAGACCCAGTACTTC.

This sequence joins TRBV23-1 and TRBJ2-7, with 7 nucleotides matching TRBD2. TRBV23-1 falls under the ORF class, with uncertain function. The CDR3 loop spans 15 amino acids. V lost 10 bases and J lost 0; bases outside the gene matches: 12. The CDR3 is CATSSGHDRSYEQYF. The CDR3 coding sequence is TGCGCCACAAGTAGCGGGCATGACCGCTCCTACGAGCAGTACTTC.

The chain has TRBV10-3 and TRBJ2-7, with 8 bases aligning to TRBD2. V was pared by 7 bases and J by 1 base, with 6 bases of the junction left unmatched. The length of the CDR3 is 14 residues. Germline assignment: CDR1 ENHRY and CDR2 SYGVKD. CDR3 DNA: TGTGCCATCAATCCGGGGGGGTCGTCCTACGAGCAGTACTTC. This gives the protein CAINPGGSSYEQYF.

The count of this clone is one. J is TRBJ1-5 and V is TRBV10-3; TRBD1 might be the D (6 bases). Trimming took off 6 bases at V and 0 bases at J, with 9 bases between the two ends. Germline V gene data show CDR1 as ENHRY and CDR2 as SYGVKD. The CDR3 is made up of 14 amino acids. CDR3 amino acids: CAISQDSSNQPQHF. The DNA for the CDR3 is TGTGCCATCAGCCAGGACAGTAGCAATCAGCCCCAGCATTTT.

CDR3 amino acids: CSGRTTGGSYEQYF. The CDR3 nucleotides are TGCAGCGGTCGAACCACAGGGGGAAGCTACGAGCAGTACTTC. V and J are TRBV29-1 and TRBJ2-7; 8 bases fit TRBD1. The V gene's germline CDR1 is SQVTM and CDR2 ANQGSEA. The CDR3 sequence is 14 residues long. The V segment lost 7 bases and the J segment 3 bases; nucleotides outside the gene matches: 11.

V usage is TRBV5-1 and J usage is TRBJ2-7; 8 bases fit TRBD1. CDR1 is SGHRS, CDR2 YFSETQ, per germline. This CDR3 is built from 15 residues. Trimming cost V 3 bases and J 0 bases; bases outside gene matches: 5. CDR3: CASSYQDRVSYEQYF. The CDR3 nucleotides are TGCGCCAGCAGCTACCAGGACAGGGTCTCCTACGAGCAGTACTTC. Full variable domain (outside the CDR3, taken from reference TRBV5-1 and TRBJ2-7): KAGVTQTPRYLIKTRGQQVTLSCSPISGHRSVSWYQQTPGQGLQFLFEYFSETQRNKGNFPGRFSGRQFSNSRSEMNVSTLELGDSALYLCASSYQDRVSYEQYFGPGTRLTVT.

CDR3 in amino acids: CASSYRELAKYNEQFF. CDR3 coding DNA: TGTGCCAGCAGTTACAGGGAACTAGCGAAATACAATGAGCAGTTCTTC. V gene TRBV6-6 combines with J gene TRBJ2-1; 7 bases line up with TRBD2. Germline V gene lookup returns CDR1 MNHNY and CDR2 SVGAGI (reference sequence). The CDR3 covers 16 residues. J lost 4 bases, V lost 2 bases, and 8 bases had no gene match.

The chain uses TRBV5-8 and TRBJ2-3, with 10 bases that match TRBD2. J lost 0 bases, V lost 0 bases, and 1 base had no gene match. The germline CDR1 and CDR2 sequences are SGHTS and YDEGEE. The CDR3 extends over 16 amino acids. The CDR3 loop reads CASSLETSGSTDTQYF. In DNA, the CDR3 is TGTGCCAGCAGCTTGGAGACTAGCGGGAGCACAGATACGCAGTATTTT.

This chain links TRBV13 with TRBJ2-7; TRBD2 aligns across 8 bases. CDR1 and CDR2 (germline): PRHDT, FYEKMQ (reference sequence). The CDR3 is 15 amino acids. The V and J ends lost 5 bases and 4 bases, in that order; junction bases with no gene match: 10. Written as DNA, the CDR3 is TGTGCCAGCAGCACCCCGGGCGGGGGGATTTACGAGCAGTACTTC. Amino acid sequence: CASSTPGGGIYEQYF.

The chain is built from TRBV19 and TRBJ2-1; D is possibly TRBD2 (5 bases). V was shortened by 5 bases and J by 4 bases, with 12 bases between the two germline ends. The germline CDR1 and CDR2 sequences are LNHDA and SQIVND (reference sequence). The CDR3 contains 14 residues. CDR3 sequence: CASSPFGSYNEQFF. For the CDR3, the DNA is TGTGCCAGTAGTCCCTTTGGGAGTTACAATGAGCAGTTCTTC.

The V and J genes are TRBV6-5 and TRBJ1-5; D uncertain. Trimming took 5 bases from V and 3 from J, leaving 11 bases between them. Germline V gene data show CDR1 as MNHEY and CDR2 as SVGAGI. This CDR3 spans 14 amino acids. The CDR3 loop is CASSIWQHNQPQHF. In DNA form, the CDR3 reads TGTGCCAGCAGTATTTGGCAGCACAATCAGCCCCAGCATTTT.

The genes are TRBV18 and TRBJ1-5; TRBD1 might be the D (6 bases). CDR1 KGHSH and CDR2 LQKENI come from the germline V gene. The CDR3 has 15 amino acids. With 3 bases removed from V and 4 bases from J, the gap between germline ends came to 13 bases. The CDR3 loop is CASSPVGGRNQPQHF. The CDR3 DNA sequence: TGTGCCAGCTCACCGGTGGGGGGGCGGAATCAGCCCCAGCATTTT.

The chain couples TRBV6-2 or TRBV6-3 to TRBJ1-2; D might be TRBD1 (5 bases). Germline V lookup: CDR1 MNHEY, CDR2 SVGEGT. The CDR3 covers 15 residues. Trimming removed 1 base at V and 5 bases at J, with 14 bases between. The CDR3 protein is CASSYWDVRTYGYTF. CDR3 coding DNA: TGTGCCAGCAGTTACTGGGACGTCCGGACGTATGGCTACACCTTC.

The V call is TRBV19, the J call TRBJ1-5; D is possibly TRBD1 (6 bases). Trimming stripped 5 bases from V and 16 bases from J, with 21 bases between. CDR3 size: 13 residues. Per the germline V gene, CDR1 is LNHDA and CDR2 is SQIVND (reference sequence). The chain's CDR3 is CASSELTGTPDHF. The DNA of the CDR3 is TGTGCCAGTAGTGAGCTGACCGGGACACCCGATCATTTT.

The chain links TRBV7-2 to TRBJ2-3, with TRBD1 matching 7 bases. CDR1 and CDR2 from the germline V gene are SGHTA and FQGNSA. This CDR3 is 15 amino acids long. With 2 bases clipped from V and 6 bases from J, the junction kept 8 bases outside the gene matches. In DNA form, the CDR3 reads TGTGCCAGCAGCTTATCGACAGGGTATGGGGATACGCAGTATTTT. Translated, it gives CASSLSTGYGDTQYF.

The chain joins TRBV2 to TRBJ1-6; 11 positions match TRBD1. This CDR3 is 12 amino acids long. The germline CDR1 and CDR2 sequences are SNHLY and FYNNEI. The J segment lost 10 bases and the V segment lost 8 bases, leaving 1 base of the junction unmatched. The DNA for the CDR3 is TGTGCCAGCGGGGACAGGGGGTCACCCCTCCACTTT. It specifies CASGDRGSPLHF.

CDR3 DNA: TGTGCCAGCAAGCAGACAGGGGAAGGGACTGAAGCTTTCTTT. Encoded protein: CASKQTGEGTEAFF. V gene TRBV6-5 combines with J gene TRBJ1-1; the match to TRBD1 covers 8 bases. Germline values: CDR1 MNHEY, CDR2 SVGAGI. With V trimmed by 7 bases and J by 5 bases, 9 bases remained unmatched. This CDR3 contains 14 residues.

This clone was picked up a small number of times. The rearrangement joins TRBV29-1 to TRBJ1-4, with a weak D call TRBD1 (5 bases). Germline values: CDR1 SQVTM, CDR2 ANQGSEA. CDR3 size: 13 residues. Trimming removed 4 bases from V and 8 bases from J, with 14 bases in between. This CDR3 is CSVVGQEGEKLFF. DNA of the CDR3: TGCAGCGTTGTGGGGCAAGAAGGAGAAAAACTGTTTTTT.

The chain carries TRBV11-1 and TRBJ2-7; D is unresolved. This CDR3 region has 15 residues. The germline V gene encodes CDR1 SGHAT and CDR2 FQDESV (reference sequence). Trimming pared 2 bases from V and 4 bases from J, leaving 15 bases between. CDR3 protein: CASSLNPKAEYEQYF. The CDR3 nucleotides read TGTGCCAGCAGCTTAAACCCTAAGGCGGAATACGAGCAGTACTTC.